Listed below are T cell receptor beta chains from one sample, sequenced in a study of CD8 T cells in Susac syndrome. TCRdb re-analysed the immunoSEQ multiplex PCR reads in MiXCR, keeping a single row per CDR3 protein. Seen here are about 120,000 distinct CDR3 sequences, around nine tenths observed once, and the top ten hold about 0.14%. The sequenced sample consisted of CD4+ T cells from PBMCs. These receptors were collected from a human donor in good health. CDR3s include the opening cysteine and the closing phenylalanine or tryptophan. A D gene is named only where the DNA matches it firmly.

D gene: NA
V gene: TRBV27
J gene: TRBJ2-7
CDR3 protein: CASREDGYEQYF

D gene: TRBD1
V gene: TRBV7-9
J gene: TRBJ1-2
CDR3 protein: CASSRDREGYTF

D gene: NA
V gene: TRBV20-1
J gene: TRBJ1-1
CDR3 protein: CSGGRGTEVFF

D gene: NA
V gene: TRBV5-1
J gene: TRBJ2-1
CDR3 protein: CASSLEPPPEEQFF

D gene: NA
V gene: TRBV4-3
J gene: TRBJ1-1
CDR3 protein: CASSRHTEAFF

D gene: TRBD1
V gene: TRBV10-2
J gene: TRBJ2-7
CDR3 protein: CASSWGQNPLEQYF

D gene: TRBD1
V gene: TRBV25-1
J gene: TRBJ2-7
CDR3 protein: CASRQGQGTYEQYF

D gene: NA
V gene: TRBV13
J gene: TRBJ2-2
CDR3 protein: CASSLEGRGRGTGELFF

D gene: NA
V gene: TRBV3-1
J gene: TRBJ1-4
CDR3 protein: CASSQEPEKLFF

D gene: NA
V gene: TRBV6-5
J gene: TRBJ1-1
CDR3 protein: CASSYVQTSLNTEAFF

D gene: NA
V gene: TRBV10-3
J gene: TRBJ2-1
CDR3 protein: CAISERTLNEQFF

D gene: NA
V gene: TRBV4-1
J gene: TRBJ2-7
CDR3 protein: CASSQDFQGAYEQYF

D gene: NA
V gene: TRBV18
J gene: TRBJ1-5
CDR3 protein: CASSPDASTRQPQHF

D gene: NA
V gene: TRBV21-1
J gene: TRBJ2-1
CDR3 protein: CASPSQGNYNEQFF

D gene: NA
V gene: TRBV19
J gene: TRBJ1-1
CDR3 protein: CASSIENTEAFF

D gene: NA
V gene: TRBV20-1
J gene: TRBJ1-1
CDR3 protein: CSATSTGWRNTEAFF

D gene: NA
V gene: TRBV6-4
J gene: TRBJ1-2
CDR3 protein: CATQGALGYTF

D gene: NA
V gene: TRBV29-1
J gene: TRBJ2-3
CDR3 protein: CSDTDTQYF

D gene: NA
V gene: TRBV14
J gene: TRBJ2-2
CDR3 protein: CASSQDGSANTGELFF

D gene: NA
V gene: TRBV20-1
J gene: TRBJ1-2
CDR3 protein: CSARPRESYGYTF

D gene: TRBD1
V gene: TRBV25-1
J gene: TRBJ1-2
CDR3 protein: CASSDPRDRGNYGYTF

D gene: TRBD1
V gene: TRBV6-2/TRBV6-3
J gene: TRBJ2-5
CDR3 protein: CASSYLTGDSVRQETQYF

D gene: NA
V gene: TRBV7-2
J gene: TRBJ1-4
CDR3 protein: CASRVGTATNEKLFF

D gene: TRBD1
V gene: TRBV7-9
J gene: TRBJ2-6
CDR3 protein: CASSSLTGGATFGANVLTF

D gene: NA
V gene: TRBV20-1
J gene: TRBJ2-4
CDR3 protein: CSARGGVRAKNIQYF

D gene: TRBD2
V gene: TRBV20-1
J gene: TRBJ2-5
CDR3 protein: CSARRSGRIQETQYF

D gene: NA
V gene: TRBV4-3
J gene: TRBJ1-4
CDR3 protein: CASSQGLGATNEKLFF

D gene: NA
V gene: TRBV5-6
J gene: TRBJ2-7
CDR3 protein: CASSLGYPTGRFYEQYF

D gene: TRBD2
V gene: TRBV20-1
J gene: TRBJ2-7
CDR3 protein: CSARGPQGQSGLVSYEQYF

D gene: TRBD2
V gene: TRBV5-1
J gene: TRBJ2-5
CDR3 protein: CASSLGTSGQGETQYF

D gene: NA
V gene: TRBV7-2
J gene: TRBJ2-2
CDR3 protein: CASSLVGSGNTGELFF

D gene: NA
V gene: TRBV19
J gene: TRBJ2-7
CDR3 protein: CASRSTGGSYEQYF

D gene: NA
V gene: TRBV6-6
J gene: TRBJ2-2
CDR3 protein: CASSYAPSRPGELFF

D gene: NA
V gene: TRBV5-1
J gene: TRBJ1-3
CDR3 protein: CASSPPGVSSGNTIYF

D gene: NA
V gene: TRBV6-6
J gene: TRBJ1-2
CDR3 protein: CASSQGRASGGYTF

D gene: TRBD2
V gene: TRBV4-3
J gene: TRBJ2-1
CDR3 protein: CASSQGLAGSYNEQFF

D gene: NA
V gene: TRBV7-2
J gene: TRBJ2-7
CDR3 protein: CASSYPGGRRYEQYF

D gene: NA
V gene: TRBV5-1
J gene: TRBJ1-5
CDR3 protein: CASSLGGLFNQPQHF

D gene: TRBD1
V gene: TRBV20-1
J gene: TRBJ1-5
CDR3 protein: CSAGQGSNQPQHF

D gene: NA
V gene: TRBV6-2/TRBV6-3
J gene: TRBJ2-1
CDR3 protein: CASSYESYNEQFF

D gene: TRBD1
V gene: TRBV7-2
J gene: TRBJ2-3
CDR3 protein: CASSLNRGSTDTQYF

D gene: TRBD1
V gene: TRBV5-4
J gene: TRBJ1-5
CDR3 protein: CASGLTSSPGQADSNQPQHF

D gene: NA
V gene: TRBV7-2
J gene: TRBJ2-6
CDR3 protein: CASSFTRSGANVLTF

D gene: NA
V gene: TRBV6-2/TRBV6-3
J gene: TRBJ2-2
CDR3 protein: CASSKRDGLAGELFF

D gene: TRBD1
V gene: TRBV20-1
J gene: TRBJ2-7
CDR3 protein: CSAKGTGASEQYF

D gene: NA
V gene: TRBV6-5
J gene: TRBJ2-7
CDR3 protein: CASSYGDRFGAGEQYF

D gene: TRBD2
V gene: TRBV19
J gene: TRBJ2-3
CDR3 protein: CASRRAGGGDTQYF

D gene: NA
V gene: TRBV2
J gene: TRBJ2-7
CDR3 protein: CASSPWEVNYEQYF

D gene: NA
V gene: TRBV24-1
J gene: TRBJ2-7
CDR3 protein: CATSANEQYF

D gene: TRBD1
V gene: TRBV4-1
J gene: TRBJ1-3
CDR3 protein: CASSSTRDRAAGNTIYF

D gene: NA
V gene: TRBV18
J gene: TRBJ2-5
CDR3 protein: CASRSQIRNGETQYF

D gene: NA
V gene: TRBV27
J gene: TRBJ2-1
CDR3 protein: CASRGAFRGLNNEQFF

D gene: NA
V gene: TRBV12-3/TRBV12-4
J gene: TRBJ1-5
CDR3 protein: CASSFGGGGQPQHF

D gene: NA
V gene: TRBV3-1
J gene: TRBJ1-3
CDR3 protein: CASMEGTGGNTIYF

D gene: TRBD2
V gene: TRBV20-1
J gene: TRBJ2-3
CDR3 protein: CSAYTSGSSLDTQYF